This T cell receptor (beta chain) derives from a study of shared clonotypes between healthy human individuals. Study-level findings and limits: Naive CD4 clonotypes were shared across several donors at roughly 4.6%.

The method was immunoSEQ multiplex PCR; TCRdb's version includes in-frame clones alone and lacks a portion of them. The data show fewer than 2.5 million clones, 93% seen once. Turning to this clone: Its antigen remains unknown.

This CDR3 region has 13 residues. Per the germline V gene, CDR1 is KGHSH and CDR2 is LQKENI. V was cut by 0 bases and J by 9 bases, with 9 bases left in between. This chain uses TRBV18 with TRBJ2-1; tentatively, D is TRBD1 (5 bases). Sequencing used naive CD4+ T cells from PBMCs. Indicated subset: CD45RA+ positively selected. The sequence was collected from a man between 18 and 29 years old in good health. Some clones in this sample may be carry-over from other donors' samples. The CDR3 region is CASSPPNRFEQFF. CDR3 bases: TGTGCCAGCTCACCACCGAACAGGTTTGAGCAGTTCTTC. The whole variable domain, filled in from reference TRBV18 and TRBJ2-1, reads NAGVMQNPRHLVRRRGQEARLRCSPMKGHSHVYWYRQLPEEGLKFMVYLQKENIIDESGMPKERFSAEFPKEGPSILRIQQVVRGDSAAYFCASSPPNRFEQFFGPGTRLTVL.